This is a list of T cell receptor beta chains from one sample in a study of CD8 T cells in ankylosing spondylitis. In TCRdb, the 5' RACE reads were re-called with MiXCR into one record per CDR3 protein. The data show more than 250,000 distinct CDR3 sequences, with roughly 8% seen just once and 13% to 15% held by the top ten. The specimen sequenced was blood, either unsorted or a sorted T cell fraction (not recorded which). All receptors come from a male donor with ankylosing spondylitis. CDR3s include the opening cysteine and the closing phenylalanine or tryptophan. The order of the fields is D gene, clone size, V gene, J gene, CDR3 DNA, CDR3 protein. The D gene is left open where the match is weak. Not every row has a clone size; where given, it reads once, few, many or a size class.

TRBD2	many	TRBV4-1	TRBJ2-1	TGCGCCAGCAGCCGCCAATCCCGACTAGCGGGAGGGCTCAATGAGCAGTTCTTC	CASSRQSRLAGGLNEQFF
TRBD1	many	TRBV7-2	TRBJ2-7	TGTGCCAGCAGCTTATTAAACAGGGGTACGTGGGAGCAGTACTTC	CASSLLNRGTWEQYF
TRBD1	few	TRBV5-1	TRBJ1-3	TGCGCCAGCAGCTTGGGGGGGACAGTCGACTCTGGAAACACCATATATTTT	CASSLGGTVDSGNTIYF
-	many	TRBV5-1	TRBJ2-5	TGCGCCAGCAGCTTGAGTGTGACTCGGGTGGAGACCCAGTACTTC	CASSLSVTRVETQYF
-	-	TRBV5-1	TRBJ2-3	-	CASSFGPGADTDTQYF
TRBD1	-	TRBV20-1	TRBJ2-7	TGCAGTGCTAGAGATGACGAGACAGGGAGCCGCTACGAGCAGTACTTC	CSARDDETGSRYEQYF
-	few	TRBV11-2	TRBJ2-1	TGTGCCAGCAGCTCGGACGTTTCCTACAATGAGCAGTTCTTC	CASSSDVSYNEQFF
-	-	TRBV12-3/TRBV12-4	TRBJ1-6	TGTGCCAGCAGCCTGGTAGTCAAGGGTTCACCCCTCCACTTT	CASSLVVKGSPLHF
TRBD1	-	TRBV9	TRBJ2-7	TGTGCCAGCAGCGCCGGGACAGGGGCGACCTACGAGCAGTACTTC	CASSAGTGATYEQYF
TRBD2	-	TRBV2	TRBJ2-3	TGTGCCAGCAACGACGGGAGGGCCACAGATACGCAGTATTTT	CASNDGRATDTQYF
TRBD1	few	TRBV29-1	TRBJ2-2	TGCAGCGTTGAAGAAAGCGACAGGGGGCGAACCGGGGAGCTGTTTTTT	CSVEESDRGRTGELFF
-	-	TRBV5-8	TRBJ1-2	TGTGCCAGCAGCTCGGCGACAGTACCAACCTTCTATGGCTACACCTTC	CASSSATVPTFYGYTF
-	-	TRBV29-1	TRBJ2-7	TGCAGCGTTGAAGCGCGAGGGTCCTACGAGCAGTACTTC	CSVEARGSYEQYF
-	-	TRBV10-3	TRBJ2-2	TGTGCCATCACAGGGAGTGGTACCGGGGAGCTGTTTTTT	CAITGSGTGELFF
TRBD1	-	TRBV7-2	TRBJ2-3	TGTGCCAGCAGCTTTCCCCGGGACAGGGTAGCAGATACGCAGTATTTT	CASSFPRDRVADTQYF
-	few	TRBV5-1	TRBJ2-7	TGCGCCAGCAGCGCTCAACCGGGACGGAGTTCCTACGAGCAGTACTTC	CASSAQPGRSSYEQYF
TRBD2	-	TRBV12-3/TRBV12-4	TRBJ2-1	TGTGCCAGTTCGGGGCTAGCGGGCCGTCACCTCTTATACAATGAGCAGTTCTTC	CASSGLAGRHLLYNEQFF
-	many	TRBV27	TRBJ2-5	TGTGCCAGCAGTTTACGGGGCCAAGAGACCCAGTACTTC	CASSLRGQETQYF
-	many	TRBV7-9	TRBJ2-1	TGTGCCAGCAGCTCTAGAAATGAGCAGTTCTTC	CASSSRNEQFF
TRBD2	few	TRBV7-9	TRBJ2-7	TGTGCCAGCAGCCTACAGACTAGCGGGAGCTCCTACGAGCAGTACTTC	CASSLQTSGSSYEQYF
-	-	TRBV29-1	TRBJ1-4	TGCAGCAGCCTAGGGGGGGGAACTAATGAAAAACTGTTTTTT	CSSLGGGTNEKLFF
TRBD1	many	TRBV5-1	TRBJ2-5	TGCGCCAGCAGCATTTTGACAGGGGAGCAAGAGACCCAGTACTTC	CASSILTGEQETQYF
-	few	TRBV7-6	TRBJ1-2	TGTGCCAGCAGCTTAGGGGGAGCGGTTGGCTACACCTTC	CASSLGGAVGYTF
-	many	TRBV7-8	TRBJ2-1	TGTGCCAGCAGCCAGACTACCAATGAGCAGTTCTTC	CASSQTTNEQFF
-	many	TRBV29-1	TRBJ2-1	TGCAGCGTTGATCGACCCAGATCCTACAATGAGCAGTTCTTC	CSVDRPRSYNEQFF
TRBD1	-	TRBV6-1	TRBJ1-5	TGTGCCAGCAGTGAAGCAGGGGGCGGCAATCAGCCCCAGCATTTT	CASSEAGGGNQPQHF
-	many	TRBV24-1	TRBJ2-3	TGTGCCACCAGTGATTTAGGGTCTGGACTATCCACAGATACGCAGTATTTT	CATSDLGSGLSTDTQYF
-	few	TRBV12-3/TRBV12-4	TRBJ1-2	TGTGCCAGCAGTTTTCGGACACCTACGGGGGGCTACACCTTC	CASSFRTPTGGYTF
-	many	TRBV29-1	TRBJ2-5	TGCAGCGTTGAGGGGTTTAAAGAGACCCAGTACTTC	CSVEGFKETQYF
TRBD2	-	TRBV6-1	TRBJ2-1	TGTGCCAGCAGTGAGATGCTAGCGGGAGTCTCTGGTGAGCAGTTCTTC	CASSEMLAGVSGEQFF
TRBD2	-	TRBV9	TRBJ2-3	TGTGCCAGCACGCTAGCGGGAGGCCGAAGCCACCAGTATTTT	CASTLAGGRSHQYF
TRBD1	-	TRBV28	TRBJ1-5	TGTGCCAGCAGTTTATACAGGGGAGTTTTGGATCAGCCCCAGCATTTT	CASSLYRGVLDQPQHF
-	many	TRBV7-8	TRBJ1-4	TGTGCCAGCAGCTTAACACCGGGACCCGGGGGAAAACTGTTTTTT	CASSLTPGPGGKLFF
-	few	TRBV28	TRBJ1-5	TGTGCCAGCAGTTTAACCAGACTGAATCAGCCCCAGCATTTT	CASSLTRLNQPQHF
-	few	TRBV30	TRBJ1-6	TGTGCTTGGAGGGGCCAGGGGACCTTTCCACCCCTCCACTTT	CAWRGQGTFPPLHF
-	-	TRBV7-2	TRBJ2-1	TGTGCCAGCAGCTTGGGGGCGGACCGGGGCAATGAGCAGTTCTTC	CASSLGADRGNEQFF
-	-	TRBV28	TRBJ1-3	TGTGCCAGCAGTTTAGGGGCTGGAAACACCATATATTTT	CASSLGAGNTIYF
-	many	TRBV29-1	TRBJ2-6	TGCAGCGTTGGACAGGTGACCTTCTCTGGGGCCAACGTCCTGACTTTC	CSVGQVTFSGANVLTF
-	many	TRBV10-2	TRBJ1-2	TGCGCCAGCACCTCCAGGAGAGGGGTTAGTGGCTACACCTTC	CASTSRRGVSGYTF
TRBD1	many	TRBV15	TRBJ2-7	TGTGCCACCAGCAGATCTCCCGGGACAGGGTACGAGCAGTACTTC	CATSRSPGTGYEQYF
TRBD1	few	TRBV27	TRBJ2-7	TGTGCCAGCAGTTTCCCGGGACAGTCCTACTACGAGCAGTACTTC	CASSFPGQSYYEQYF
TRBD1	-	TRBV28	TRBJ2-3	TGTGCCAGCAGCCGGGACAGCAATCAGCCCCAGTATTTT	CASSRDSNQPQYF
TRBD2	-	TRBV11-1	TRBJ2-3	TGTGCCACCGCGACCGGGACTAGCGACACAGATACGCAGTATTTT	CATATGTSDTDTQYF
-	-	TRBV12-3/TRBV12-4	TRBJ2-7	TGTGCCAGCAGTCCACGGACGTACACCTACGAGCAGTACTTC	CASSPRTYTYEQYF
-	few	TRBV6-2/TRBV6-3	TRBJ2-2	TGTGCCAGCAGTTACCGACCTCCCACCGGGGAGCTGTTTTTT	CASSYRPPTGELFF
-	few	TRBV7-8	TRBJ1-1	TGTGCCAGCAGCTTAGACCTGATGAGTCTGACTGAAGCTTTCTTT	CASSLDLMSLTEAFF
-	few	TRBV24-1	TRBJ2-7	TGTGCCACCAGTGCCGGGGTTGGAGAGCAGTACTTC	CATSAGVGEQYF
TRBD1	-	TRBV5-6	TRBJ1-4	TGTGCCAGCAGCCGCGCCGCAGGGGGGACTAATGAAAAACTGTTTTTT	CASSRAAGGTNEKLFF
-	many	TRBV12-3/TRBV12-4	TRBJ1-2	TGTGCCAGCAGTTTAGCCCCGGGGGCTAGCAGCTATGGCTACACCTTC	CASSLAPGASSYGYTF
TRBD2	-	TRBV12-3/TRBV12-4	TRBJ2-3	TGTGCCAGCAGTTCGCCAGTTCAGCGGGAGGGGCCAGATACGCAGTATTTT	CASSSPVQREGPDTQYF